This TCR beta chain was profiled in a study of T-cell reconstitution after alpha-beta-depleted transplantation in children. This clonotype appeared many times. Germline V CDR1 and CDR2: SQVTM, ANQGSEA. V was cut by 6 bases and J by 4 bases, with 15 bases left in between. The CDR3 spans 13 residues. TCRbeta library preparation incorporated unique molecular identifiers. TCRdb passed the PCR reads through MiXCR, listing each CDR3 protein once. Here the sample spans around 500,000 distinct CDR3 sequences, roughly an eighth being singletons. This clonotype was sampled from a human donor who donated a stem cell graft to a child with combined immunodeficiency. J is TRBJ1-2 and V is TRBV29-1; D is perhaps TRBD1 (5 bases). The sample consisted of PBMCs from the stem cell graft donor, taken from the stem cell graft. The CDR3 here is CSVDRGVGYGYTF. The CDR3 region has the DNA TGCAGCGTCGATAGGGGAGTTGGCTATGGCTACACCTTC.